This T cell receptor (beta chain) was captured by sequencing in a study of CD4 and CD8 cells across lung adenocarcinoma regions (dated by TCRdb to the late 2010s). In terms of the full investigation: The study examined intratumor heterogeneity of the T cell receptor repertoire by comparing tumor centers with tumor margins.

V gives up 4 bases and J gives up 2 bases, and the segment between their germline ends measures 13 bases. As encoded in the germline V gene, CDR1 is SGHAT while CDR2 is FQNNGV. Reading from cysteine to phenylalanine, the CDR3 counts 15 amino acids. Of all the DNA, just the CDR3 is kept, 45 bases in frame from base 1. Library prep was done by PCR. The sequencer was a HiSeq X Ten. Through fastp at Q25 and MiXCR, TCRdb rebuilt clones from the public reads, retaining in-frame beta chains. Every CDR3 protein is listed once, alongside the most common genes and DNA of its rows. The sample profile shows around 12,000 distinct CDR3 sequences; roughly 56% of them were found once. Of the sample, around 36% is held by the ten largest clones. Donors were patients with localized lung adenocarcinoma, a subtype of non-small cell lung cancer. The margins of localized lung adenocarcinomas were where the samples came from. CD8+ T cells from tumor tissue were profiled separately from CD4+ T cells for TCR repertoire analysis.

Comments on this clonotype: It has no known antigen specificity. No much larger clone exists at a distance of one base, and base qualities are not known.

The sequence links TRBV11-2 to TRBJ2-3; no D gene can be assigned with confidence. This sequence was found in a female donor with lung adenocarcinoma. The CD4 and CD8 labels of this study may be unreliable. The sequenced material came from CD8+ T cells from the margin of a lung tumor. Sample cell subset or site, as interpreted from the label and publication: tumor margin region. The nucleotide sequence reads TGTGCCAGCAGCTCTCAACTAAGGGACACAGATACGCAGTATTTT. Its translation is CASSSQLRDTDTQYF. Extended through the reference TRBV11-2 and TRBJ2-3 proteins, this CDR3 yields the full variable domain: EAGVAQSPRYKIIEKRQSVAFWCNPISGHATLYWYQQILGQGPKLLIQFQNNGVVDDSQLPKDRFSAERLKGVDSTLKIQPAKLEDSAVYLCASSSQLRDTDTQYFGPGTRLTVL.